Presented here are 8 T cell receptor beta chains from one specimen sequenced in a study of CXCR3-negative and CXCR3-positive naive CD8 T cells (dated by TCRdb to the late 2010s). Points the paper makes about the study in general: Compared with CXCR3-negative naive cells, CXCR3-positive naive cells had TRB CDR3s with higher hydrophobicity (lower Kidera factor 4), lower energy, and higher strength and volume indices.

Instrument used: NextSeq 550. The Human TCR Profiling Kit (MiLaboratory) was used to prepare UMI-labeled 5' RACE TRB cDNA libraries. With the reads reprocessed by TCRdb, a single entry stands for each CDR3 protein sequence and no DNA is reported. This sample's clone table shows more than 100,000 distinct CDR3 sequences. Of the sample, 0.41% is held by the ten largest clones. No antigen has been assigned to these receptors. Sequencing input: naive CXCR3+ CD8+ T cells from blood. Taken with the paper, the label for cell subset or site translates to: CD45RO-CCR7+CD27+CD95- naive CD8+ T cells expressing CXCR3 (TNR3+). The receptors derive from a human donor in good health. Some clones in this sample may be carry-over from other donors' samples.

The rearrangement joins TRBV20-1 to TRBJ2-1; TCRdb reports TRBD1, a call that lacks DNA to check it against. Looked up from germline, CDR1 is DFQATT and CDR2 is SNEGSKA (reference sequence). The CDR3 is 15 amino acids. Here the CDR3 reads CSARDPGTQHNEQFF.

CDR3 sequence: CSARDRGLLYQPQHF. The rearrangement joins TRBV20-1 to TRBJ1-5; TCRdb names TRBD1, which stays unverified in the absence of DNA. The CDR3 consists of 15 residues. CDR1 is DFQATT, CDR2 SNEGSKA, per germline (reference sequence).

The chain links TRBV18 to TRBJ2-7; TCRdb indicates TRBD1, and absent DNA this call remains unverified. This CDR3 region has 17 residues. Looked up from germline, CDR1 is KGHSH and CDR2 is LQKENI. This CDR3 is CASSPDSAQGGTYEQYF. Supplemented by reference TRBV18 and TRBJ2-7, the full variable domain reads NAGVMQNPRHLVRRRGQEARLRCSPMKGHSHVYWYRQLPEEGLKFMVYLQKENIIDESGMPKERFSAEFPKEGPSILRIQQVVRGDSAAYFCASSPDSAQGGTYEQYFGPGTRLTVT.

The chain combines TRBV19 with TRBJ2-1. The CDR3 is 14 residues long. The germline V gene encodes CDR1 LNHDA and CDR2 SQIVND (reference sequence). The CDR3 loop is CASSIQSSYNEQFF.

The chain carries TRBV15 and TRBJ2-7; TCRdb lists TRBD1, though no DNA is available to test this call. This CDR3 contains 13 residues. CDR1 LNHNV and CDR2 YYDKDF come from the germline V gene (reference sequence). Here the CDR3 reads CATSGQGYYEQYF.

The chain couples TRBV29-1 to TRBJ2-4. In germline, CDR1 is SQVTM, CDR2 ANQGSEA. The CDR3 is 14 residues long. CDR3 amino acids: CSVVGYNGVGIQYF. Together with reference TRBV29-1 and TRBJ2-4, the CDR3 gives the full variable domain: SAVISQKPSRDICQRGTSLTIQCQVDSQVTMMFWYRQQPGQSLTLIATANQGSEATYESGFVIDKFPISRPNLTFSTLTVSNMSPEDSSIYLCSVVGYNGVGIQYFGAGTRLSVL.

The V gene is TRBV6-5, the J gene TRBJ1-1. Germline V CDR1 and CDR2: MNHEY, SVGAGI. The CDR3 runs 15 residues. The CDR3 loop reads CASSYSNRGWTEAFF.

The chain joins TRBV18 to TRBJ2-1. CDR1 is KGHSH and CDR2 is LQKENI in the germline V gene. CDR3 length: 14 amino acids. The CDR3 here is CASSPWISPHEQFF. Full variable domain (missing parts from reference TRBV18 and TRBJ2-1): NAGVMQNPRHLVRRRGQEARLRCSPMKGHSHVYWYRQLPEEGLKFMVYLQKENIIDESGMPKERFSAEFPKEGPSILRIQQVVRGDSAAYFCASSPWISPHEQFFGPGTRLTVL.